This passage covers 26 T cell receptor beta chains from one sample sequenced in a study of T cell responses to AZD1222 COVID-19 vaccine. The method was immunoSEQ multiplex PCR; TCRdb's version includes in-frame clones alone and lacks a portion of them. The sample has around 65,000 clones; roughly 70% are singletons. The specimen was peripheral blood, collected on day 0 of AZD1222 vaccination. All receptors derive from an adult in good health.

The genes are TRBV7-3 and TRBJ2-5; D gene unclear. This CDR3 contains 15 residues. Trimming shortened V by 2 bases and J by 5 bases, and 15 bases separated the two germline ends. Germline V gene data show CDR1 as SGHTA and CDR2 as FQGTGA. This CDR3 is CASSLGAFPGETQYF. The CDR3 DNA reads as TGTGCCAGCAGCTTAGGAGCTTTTCCTGGGGAGACCCAGTACTTC.

The gene calls are TRBV12-5 and TRBJ2-3; 9 bases map to TRBD1. The V gene's germline CDR1 is LGHNT and CDR2 FRNRAP. The CDR3 is 15 amino acids. The junction had 4 bases not matched to a gene; V was cut back by 6 bases and J by 0 bases. Here the CDR3 reads CASGLGTGSTDTQYF. In DNA form, the CDR3 reads TGTGCTAGTGGCCTCGGGACAGGGAGCACAGATACGCAGTATTTT. The entire variable domain, with the rest obtained from reference TRBV12-5 and TRBJ2-3, is as follows: DARVTQTPRHKVTEMGQEVTMRCQPILGHNTVFWYRQTMMQGLELLAYFRNRAPLDDSGMPKDRFSAEMPDATLATLKIQPSEPRDSAVYFCASGLGTGSTDTQYFGPGTRLTVL.

This chain links TRBV2 with TRBJ1-5; perhaps TRBD1 as D (5 bases). Germline V CDR1 and CDR2: SNHLY, FYNNEI. Trimming pared 1 base from V and 6 bases from J, leaving 10 bases between. The CDR3 spans 14 residues. The CDR3 region is CASSEGWGTQPQHF. The CDR3 region has the DNA TGTGCCAGCAGTGAAGGGTGGGGGACTCAGCCCCAGCATTTT.

In its sample, this clone was seen a few times. The same CDR3 can be traced to other DNA sequences in this sample. V and J are TRBV4-3 and TRBJ2-1; 8 bases are a match to TRBD2. J lost 8 bases, V lost 0 bases, and 9 bases had no gene match. The CDR3 totals 16 residues. The germline V gene encodes CDR1 LGHNA and CDR2 YSLEER. CDR3 loop: CASSQDRRGGNYEQFF. CDR3 coding DNA: TGCGCCAGCAGCCAAGATCGTCGGGGGGGCAACTATGAGCAGTTCTTC.

The CDR3 nucleotides are TGTGCCAGCAGCCTTCGGGACTACGACAATGAGCAGTTCTTC. Protein sequence: CASSLRDYDNEQFF. The chain joins TRBV7-8 to TRBJ2-1, with TRBD2 identical over 7 bases. The CDR3 has 14 residues. The trim removed 5 bases at V and 5 bases at J, leaving 6 bases unmatched. Germline V CDR1 and CDR2: SGHVS, FQNEAQ.

This clone has more than one count but fewer than ten. V usage is TRBV25-1 and J usage is TRBJ1-2; D gene ambiguous. V was shortened by 0 bases and J by 6 bases, with 11 bases between the two germline ends. CDR3 size: 14 residues. Germline loops: CDR1 MGHDK, CDR2 SYGVNS. The CDR3 spells CASSEYKREDGYTF. CDR3 DNA sequence: TGTGCCAGCAGTGAATATAAAAGGGAGGATGGCTACACCTTC.

This clone was counted a few times. The chain uses TRBV18 and TRBJ1-2; no reliable D call. The CDR3 runs to 14 residues. V was trimmed by 6 bases and J by 8 bases, leaving 19 bases between them. The germline CDR1 and CDR2 sequences are KGHSH and LQKENI. CDR3 protein: CASSPTFNSGGYTF. DNA for the CDR3: TGTGCCAGCTCTCCAACCTTCAATTCGGGAGGCTACACCTTC.

In its sample, this clone was seen many times. V is TRBV10-3 and J is TRBJ1-3; D is ambiguous. Trimming removed 6 bases from V and 0 bases from J, with 6 bases in between. This CDR3 region has 13 residues. Germline V gene sequence: CDR1 ENHRY, CDR2 SYGVKD. CDR3 amino acids: CAIREASGNTIYF. As DNA, the CDR3 is TGTGCCATCAGGGAAGCCTCTGGAAACACCATATATTTT.

To note about this clone: Given a much more abundant clone one base away, this may be a read error. Other nucleotide sequences in the sample specify the same CDR3. V and J are TRBV7-6 and TRBJ2-7; D not resolved. Trimming pared 5 bases from V and 3 bases from J, leaving 11 bases between. The V gene's germline CDR1 is SGHVS and CDR2 FNYEAQ. CDR3 length: 13 residues. DNA of the CDR3: TGTGCCAGCAGCCCAGGACCGAACTACGAGCAGTACTTC. Translating gives CASSPGPNYEQYF.

This chain joins TRBV24-1 and TRBJ1-4, with D tentatively TRBD1 (5 bases). This CDR3 comprises 16 residues. CDR1 KGHDR and CDR2 SFDVKD come from the germline V gene. V gave up 2 bases and J gave up 4 bases, with 13 bases separating them. The CDR3 here is CATSDSGRPDNEKLFF. CDR3 DNA: TGTGCCACCAGTGATTCGGGGCGCCCGGATAATGAAAAACTGTTTTTT.

The chain uses TRBV2 and TRBJ1-1; possibly TRBD1 for D (5 bases). This CDR3 contains 14 residues. Germline CDR1 and CDR2: SNHLY and FYNNEI. The V end lost 2 bases, the J end lost 1 base, and 8 bases lay between the germline ends. CDR3 protein: CASSEKRGNTEAFF. The CDR3 DNA reads TGTGCCAGCAGTGAAAAAAGGGGGAACACTGAAGCTTTCTTT. Looking up the rest from reference TRBV2 and TRBJ1-1 gives the full variable domain: EPEVTQTPSHQVTQMGQEVILRCVPISNHLYFYWYRQILGQKVEFLVSFYNNEISEKSEIFDDQFSVERPDGSNFTLKIRSTKLEDSAMYFCASSEKRGNTEAFFGQGTRLTVV.

The chain has TRBV15 and TRBJ2-3; TRBD2 aligns across 7 bases. The germline CDR1 and CDR2 sequences are LNHNV and YYDKDF (reference sequence). The trim removed 6 bases at V and 3 bases at J, leaving 0 bases unmatched. CDR3 length: 12 residues. The CDR3 nucleotides read TGTGCCACCAGGCGGGGGACAGATACGCAGTATTTT. As protein: CATRRGTDTQYF.

This clone was observed a few times. The chain uses TRBV28 and TRBJ1-5, with TRBD1 matching 8 bases. The CDR3 is made up of 16 amino acids. Germline CDR1 MDHEN, CDR2 SYDVKM. Unmatched junction bases numbered 6, after V lost 1 base and J lost 4 bases. CDR3: CASSLSTGALNQPQHF. The CDR3 DNA reads TGTGCCAGCAGTTTATCGACAGGGGCCCTTAATCAGCCCCAGCATTTT.

V gene TRBV15 combines with J gene TRBJ1-5, with TRBD1 matching 9 bases. Germline assignment: CDR1 LNHNV and CDR2 YYDKDF (reference sequence). V was clipped by 7 bases and J by 6 bases; unmatched bases: 7. The CDR3 extends over 14 amino acids. This CDR3 reads CATNPDRGIQPQHF. Written as DNA, the CDR3 is TGTGCCACCAATCCGGACAGGGGAATTCAGCCCCAGCATTTT.

This clone appeared a single time. The V gene is TRBV5-5, the J gene TRBJ1-1; 9 bases agree with TRBD1. CDR1 SGHKS and CDR2 YYEKEE come from the germline V gene (reference sequence). The length of the CDR3 is 14 residues. V dropped 5 bases and J dropped 5; count of bases not matched to a gene: 7. In DNA, the CDR3 is TGTGCCAGCAGGCTGAACAGGGGGCTGACTGAAGCTTTCTTT. This encodes CASRLNRGLTEAFF.

The V call is TRBV6-5, the J call TRBJ1-1; D call uncertain. Looked up from germline, CDR1 is MNHEY and CDR2 is SVGAGI. The V end lost 9 bases, the J end lost 1 base, and 9 bases lay between the germline ends. This CDR3 comprises 12 residues. CDR3 coding DNA: TGTGCCAGTATACTTGAGAACACTGAAGCTTTCTTT. Translation: CASILENTEAFF.

The genes are TRBV7-2 and TRBJ2-2; D is undetermined. Trimming left V 1 base short and J 3 bases short, with 6 bases between. Per the germline V gene, CDR1 is SGHTA and CDR2 is FQGNSA. This CDR3 contains 14 residues. The CDR3 protein is CASSLGGDTGELFF. CDR3 nucleotides: TGTGCCAGCAGCTTAGGAGGCGACACCGGGGAGCTGTTTTTT. Drawing the rest from reference TRBV7-2 and TRBJ2-2, the complete variable domain is GAGVSQSPSNKVTEKGKDVELRCDPISGHTALYWYRQSLGQGLEFLIYFQGNSAPDKSGLPSDRFSAERTGGSVSTLTIQRTQQEDSAVYLCASSLGGDTGELFFGEGSRLTVL.

The chain uses TRBV12-3 or TRBV12-4 and TRBJ1-1; unclear D gene. The CDR3 runs 13 residues. The V gene lost 3 bases and the J gene lost 1 base, with 6 bases spanning the gap. The CDR3 loop reads CASSLAGNTEAFF. The CDR3 DNA sequence: TGTGCCAGCAGTTTGGCGGGGAACACTGAAGCTTTCTTT.

This clone was counted a few times. This chain links TRBV27 with TRBJ2-3; 12 nucleotides match TRBD2. Germline V gene sequence: CDR1 MNHEY, CDR2 SMNVEV (reference sequence). V lost 2 bases and J lost 4; bases outside the gene matches: 10. The length of the CDR3 is 18 residues. CDR3 protein: CASSLRLAGGPGSDTQYF. For the CDR3, the DNA is TGTGCCAGCAGTTTAAGGCTAGCGGGGGGGCCGGGGTCAGATACGCAGTATTTT.

This chain uses TRBV19 with TRBJ1-6; perhaps TRBD1 as D (5 bases). The CDR3 is made up of 13 amino acids. The germline V gene encodes CDR1 LNHDA and CDR2 SQIVND (reference sequence). V shed 7 bases and J shed 10 bases, with 14 bases lying between them. CDR3 in amino acids: CASTPGGWSPLHF. As DNA, the CDR3 is TGTGCCAGTACCCCCGGGGGTTGGTCACCCCTCCACTTT.

The chain employs TRBV29-1 and TRBJ1-1; D is unclear. Germline V gives CDR1 SQVTM, CDR2 ANQGSEA. This CDR3 comprises 11 residues. With 6 bases removed from V and 5 bases from J, the gap between germline ends came to 10 bases. For the CDR3, the DNA is TGCAGCGTCGCAGAGGCGACTGAAGCTTTCTTT. The encoded protein is CSVAEATEAFF.

This clone has just a few counts. V gene TRBV18 combines with J gene TRBJ1-3; TRBD1 is a possible D gene (6 bases). The CDR3 covers 16 residues. Germline CDR1 KGHSH, CDR2 LQKENI. V gave up 3 bases and J gave up 1 base, with 13 bases separating them. The CDR3: CASSPGSGDSGNTIYF. CDR3 nucleotides: TGTGCCAGCTCACCGGGATCAGGGGATTCTGGAAACACCATATATTTT. The complete variable domain, with remaining parts taken from reference TRBV18 and TRBJ1-3, reads NAGVMQNPRHLVRRRGQEARLRCSPMKGHSHVYWYRQLPEEGLKFMVYLQKENIIDESGMPKERFSAEFPKEGPSILRIQQVVRGDSAAYFCASSPGSGDSGNTIYFGEGSWLTVV.

This chain uses TRBV9 with TRBJ1-5; TRBD1 aligns across 9 bases. The J segment lost 7 bases and the V segment lost 0 bases, leaving 5 bases of the junction unmatched. Germline lookup yields CDR1 SGDLS and CDR2 YYNGEE. This CDR3 is 15 amino acids long. CDR3 sequence (DNA): TGTGCCAGCAGCGTAGATGGGACAGGGTACCAGCCCCAGCATTTT. Its protein product is CASSVDGTGYQPQHF.

This clone was seen a few times. V gene TRBV5-4 combines with J gene TRBJ2-3; D not certain. Germline V CDR1 and CDR2: SGHNT, YYREEE (reference sequence). V lost 2 bases and J 5 bases, leaving 9 bases between the germline ends. CDR3 length: 13 residues. CDR3 sequence (DNA): TGTGCCAGCAGCTTCGAGAGAGGAGATACGCAGTATTTT. Its translation: CASSFERGDTQYF.

The chain links TRBV6-5 to TRBJ2-5, with 9 bases fitting TRBD1. The CDR3 has 16 amino acids. Germline loops: CDR1 MNHEY, CDR2 SVGAGI. Trimming cost V 0 bases and J 4 bases; bases outside gene matches: 6. The CDR3 reads CASSYSDRGFGETQYF. The CDR3 coding sequence is TGTGCCAGCAGTTACTCGGACAGGGGTTTTGGAGAGACCCAGTACTTC.

The V gene is TRBV9, the J gene TRBJ2-1, with D hard to call. The V and J ends lost 4 bases and 1 base respectively, with 3 bases between them. Looked up from germline, CDR1 is SGDLS and CDR2 is YYNGEE. CDR3 size: 12 residues. CDR3 in amino acids: CASSLSYNEQFF. DNA for the CDR3: TGTGCCAGCAGCCTTTCCTACAATGAGCAGTTCTTC. Full variable domain (missing parts from reference TRBV9 and TRBJ2-1): DSGVTQTPKHLITATGQRVTLRCSPRSGDLSVYWYQQSLDQGLQFLIQYYNGEERAKGNILERFSAQQFPDLHSELNLSSLELGDSALYFCASSLSYNEQFFGPGTRLTVL.